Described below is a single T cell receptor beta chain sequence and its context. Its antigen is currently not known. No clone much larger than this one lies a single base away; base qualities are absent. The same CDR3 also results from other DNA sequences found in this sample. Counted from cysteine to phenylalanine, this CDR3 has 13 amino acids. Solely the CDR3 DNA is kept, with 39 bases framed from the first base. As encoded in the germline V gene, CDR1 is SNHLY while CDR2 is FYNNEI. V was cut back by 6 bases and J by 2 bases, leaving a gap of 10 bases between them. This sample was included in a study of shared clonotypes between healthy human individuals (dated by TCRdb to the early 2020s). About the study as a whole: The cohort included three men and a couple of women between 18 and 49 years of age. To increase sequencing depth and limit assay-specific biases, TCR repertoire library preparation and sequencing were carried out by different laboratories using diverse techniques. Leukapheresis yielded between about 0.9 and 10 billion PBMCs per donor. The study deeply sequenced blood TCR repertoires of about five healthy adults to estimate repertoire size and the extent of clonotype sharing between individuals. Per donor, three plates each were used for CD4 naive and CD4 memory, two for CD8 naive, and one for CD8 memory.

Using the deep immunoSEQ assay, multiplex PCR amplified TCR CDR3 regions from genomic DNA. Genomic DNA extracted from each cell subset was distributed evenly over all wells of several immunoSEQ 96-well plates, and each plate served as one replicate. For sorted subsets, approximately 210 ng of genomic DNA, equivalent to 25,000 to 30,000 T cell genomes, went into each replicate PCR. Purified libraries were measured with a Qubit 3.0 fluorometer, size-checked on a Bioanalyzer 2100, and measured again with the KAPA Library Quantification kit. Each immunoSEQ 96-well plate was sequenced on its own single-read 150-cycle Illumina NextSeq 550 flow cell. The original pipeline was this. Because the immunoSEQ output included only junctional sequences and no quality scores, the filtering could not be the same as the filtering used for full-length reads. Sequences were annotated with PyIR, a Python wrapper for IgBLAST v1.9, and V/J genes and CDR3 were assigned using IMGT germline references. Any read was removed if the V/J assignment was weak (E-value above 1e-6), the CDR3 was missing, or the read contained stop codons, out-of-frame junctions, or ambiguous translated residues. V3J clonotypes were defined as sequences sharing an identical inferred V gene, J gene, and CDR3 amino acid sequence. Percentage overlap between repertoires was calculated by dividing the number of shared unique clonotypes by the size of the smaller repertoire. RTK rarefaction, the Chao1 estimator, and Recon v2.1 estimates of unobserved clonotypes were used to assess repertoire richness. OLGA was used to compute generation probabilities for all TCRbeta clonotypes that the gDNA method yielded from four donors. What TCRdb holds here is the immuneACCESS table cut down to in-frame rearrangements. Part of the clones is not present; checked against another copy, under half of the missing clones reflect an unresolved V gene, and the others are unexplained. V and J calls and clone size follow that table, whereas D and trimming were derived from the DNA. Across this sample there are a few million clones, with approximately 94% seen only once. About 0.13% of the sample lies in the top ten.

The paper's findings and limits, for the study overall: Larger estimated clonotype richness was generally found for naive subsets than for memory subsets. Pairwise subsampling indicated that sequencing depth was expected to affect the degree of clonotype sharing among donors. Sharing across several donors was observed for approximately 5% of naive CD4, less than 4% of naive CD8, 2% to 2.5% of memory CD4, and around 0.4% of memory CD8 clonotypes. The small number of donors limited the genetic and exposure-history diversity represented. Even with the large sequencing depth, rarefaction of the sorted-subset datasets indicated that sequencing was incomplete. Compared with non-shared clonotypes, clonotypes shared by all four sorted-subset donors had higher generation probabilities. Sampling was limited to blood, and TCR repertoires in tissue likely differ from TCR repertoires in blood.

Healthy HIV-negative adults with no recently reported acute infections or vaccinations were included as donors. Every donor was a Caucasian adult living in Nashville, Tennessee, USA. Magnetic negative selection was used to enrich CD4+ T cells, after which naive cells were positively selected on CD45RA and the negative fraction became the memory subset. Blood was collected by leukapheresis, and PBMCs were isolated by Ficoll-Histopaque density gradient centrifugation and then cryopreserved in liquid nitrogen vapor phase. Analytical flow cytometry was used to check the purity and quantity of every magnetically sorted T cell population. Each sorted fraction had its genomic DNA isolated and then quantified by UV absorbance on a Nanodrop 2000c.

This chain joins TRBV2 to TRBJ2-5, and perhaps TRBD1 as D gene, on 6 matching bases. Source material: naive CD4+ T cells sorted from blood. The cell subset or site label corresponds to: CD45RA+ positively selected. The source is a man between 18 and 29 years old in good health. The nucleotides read TGTGCCAGCAGCCTACAGGGTCAAGAGACCCAGTACTTC. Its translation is CASSLQGQETQYF.